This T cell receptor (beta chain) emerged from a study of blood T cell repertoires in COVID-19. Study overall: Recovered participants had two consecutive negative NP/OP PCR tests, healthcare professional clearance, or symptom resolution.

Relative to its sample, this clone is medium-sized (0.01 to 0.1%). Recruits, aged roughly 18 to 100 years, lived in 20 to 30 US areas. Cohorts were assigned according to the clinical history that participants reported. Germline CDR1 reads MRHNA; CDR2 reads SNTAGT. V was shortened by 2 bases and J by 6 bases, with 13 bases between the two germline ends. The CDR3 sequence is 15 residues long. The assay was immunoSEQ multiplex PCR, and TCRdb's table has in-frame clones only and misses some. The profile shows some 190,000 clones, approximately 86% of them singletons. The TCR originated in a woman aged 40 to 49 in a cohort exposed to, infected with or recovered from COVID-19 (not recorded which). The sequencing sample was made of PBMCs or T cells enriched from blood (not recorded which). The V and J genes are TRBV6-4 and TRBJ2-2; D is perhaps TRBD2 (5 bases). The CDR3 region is CASSDTPTEAGELFF. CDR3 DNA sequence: TGTGCCAGCAGTGACACTCCTACGGAGGCCGGGGAGCTGTTTTTT.